Listed here is a single T cell receptor beta chain. Antigen specificity is unknown. Preparation of the TCRbeta library involved a method that used unique molecular identifiers. TCRdb analysed the PCR reads with MiXCR anew, one entry per CDR3 protein. In the table there are more than 500,000 distinct CDR3 sequences, approximately 10% of which are singletons. The germline V gene encodes CDR1 MDHEN and CDR2 SYDVKM. With 5 bases removed from V and 2 bases from J, the gap between germline ends came to 18 bases. The CDR3 length is 16 residues. The source of the sample is a study of T-cell reconstitution after alpha-beta-depleted transplantation in children. Notes on the study in general: About two months after transplant, alpha-beta T cells reportedly came from several hundred expanded graft clones. After one year, T-cell counts and TCRbeta diversity mostly came from new T cells. Elevated TCRbeta diversity at day 60 was traced, in some patients, to surviving recipient T cells and thymic progenitors.

The material was PBMCs, mostly from graft donor cells, obtained 180 days after TCRalphabeta/CD19-depleted stem cell transplant. The clonotype was recovered from a female patient aged 2-10 years who had a stem cell transplant for aplastic anemia, so the T cells may come from the graft donor. The chain combines TRBV28 with TRBJ2-5; possible D gene TRBD2, 5 bases. CDR3 residues: CASSRFGLARQETQYF. DNA for the CDR3: TGTGCCAGCAGTCGCTTTGGGTTAGCGAGGCAAGAGACCCAGTACTTC.